This entry lists 29 T cell receptor beta chains sequenced from one sample in a study of blood T cell repertoires in COVID-19. The method was immunoSEQ multiplex PCR; TCRdb's version includes in-frame clones alone and lacks a portion of them. The table has over 300,000 clones, around 87% seen once. The sample taken for sequencing was PBMCs or T cells enriched from blood (not recorded which). All receptors come from a woman aged 25 to 39 with acute COVID-19.

The chain couples TRBV9 to TRBJ2-1; 10 bases agree with TRBD2. V trimming: 3 bases; J trimming: 5 bases; junction bases outside the gene matches: 20. Per the germline V gene, CDR1 is SGDLS and CDR2 is YYNGEE. The CDR3 totals 20 residues. CDR3 sequence reads: CASSARPSGGSLGPDNEQFF. As DNA, the CDR3 is TGTGCCAGCAGCGCGCGCCCTAGCGGGGGTTCCCTCGGCCCGGACAATGAGCAGTTCTTC. The entire variable domain, with the rest obtained from reference TRBV9 and TRBJ2-1, is as follows: DSGVTQTPKHLITATGQRVTLRCSPRSGDLSVYWYQQSLDQGLQFLIQYYNGEERAKGNILERFSAQQFPDLHSELNLSSLELGDSALYFCASSARPSGGSLGPDNEQFFGPGTRLTVL.

The chain couples TRBV4-1 to TRBJ2-5; 7 nucleotides agree with TRBD1. V dropped 3 bases and J dropped 9; count of bases not matched to a gene: 13. The CDR3 sequence is 15 residues long. The germline V gene encodes CDR1 MGHRA and CDR2 YSYEKL. The CDR3 loop reads CASSQSGTTQGAQYF. The CDR3 nucleotides are TGCGCCAGCAGCCAGTCCGGGACGACCCAGGGGGCCCAGTACTTC.

The chain joins TRBV19 to TRBJ2-4; D might be TRBD2 (6 bases). Per the germline V gene, CDR1 is LNHDA and CDR2 is SQIVND (reference sequence). Trimming stripped 6 bases from V and 4 bases from J, with 16 bases between. The CDR3 length is 15 residues. CDR3 loop: CASRTPGRGKNIQYF. DNA of the CDR3: TGTGCCAGTAGAACCCCCGGACGGGGGAAAAACATTCAGTACTTC.

This chain connects TRBV18 to TRBJ1-1; D is unclear. Per germline, CDR1 KGHSH and CDR2 LQKENI. CDR3 size: 12 residues. V dropped 5 bases and J dropped 5 bases, with 9 bases sitting between them. The CDR3 sequence is CASSSIRTEAFF. The CDR3 DNA is TGTGCCAGCTCATCGATTCGGACTGAAGCTTTCTTT.

This clone was detected only a few times. The chain carries TRBV9 and TRBJ2-6; D gene ambiguous. The CDR3 sequence is 15 residues long. The germline V gene encodes CDR1 SGDLS and CDR2 YYNGEE. V was shortened by 3 bases and J by 2 bases, with 9 bases between the two germline ends. The CDR3 loop is CASSEPLTGANVLTF. CDR3 nucleotide sequence: TGTGCCAGCAGCGAGCCCTTAACTGGGGCCAACGTCCTGACTTTC. Full variable domain (remainder filled in from reference TRBV9 and TRBJ2-6): DSGVTQTPKHLITATGQRVTLRCSPRSGDLSVYWYQQSLDQGLQFLIQYYNGEERAKGNILERFSAQQFPDLHSELNLSSLELGDSALYFCASSEPLTGANVLTFGAGSRLTVL.

The chain uses TRBV10-2 and TRBJ2-1; 11 positions agree with TRBD2. This CDR3 region has 14 residues. CDR1 and CDR2 from the germline V gene are WSHSY and SAAADI. The V segment lost 6 bases and the J segment 4 bases; nucleotides outside the gene matches: 2. The CDR3 sequence: CASRASGGYNEQFF. For the CDR3, the DNA is TGCGCCAGCAGGGCTAGCGGGGGGTACAATGAGCAGTTCTTC.

CDR3 protein: CASSEGAEGGNYGYTF. The DNA for the CDR3 is TGTGCCAGCAGCGAGGGGGCCGAGGGCGGAAACTATGGCTACACCTTC. The chain links TRBV9 to TRBJ1-2, with 7 bases identical to TRBD1. The trim removed 3 bases at V and 2 bases at J, leaving 10 bases unmatched. Germline values: CDR1 SGDLS, CDR2 YYNGEE. The CDR3 has 16 amino acids.

The V gene is TRBV5-4, the J gene TRBJ1-2; 9 bases fit TRBD1. CDR3 length: 15 amino acids. Germline assignment: CDR1 SGHNT and CDR2 YYREEE (reference sequence). V gave up 2 bases and J gave up 7 bases; unmatched junction bases: 9. CDR3 protein: CASSFQDRGFFGYTF. The DNA of the CDR3 is TGTGCCAGCAGCTTCCAGGACAGGGGCTTCTTTGGCTACACCTTC.

The chain employs TRBV9 and TRBJ1-2, with D perhaps matching TRBD1 (5 bases). The CDR3 spans 12 residues. Germline loops: CDR1 SGDLS, CDR2 YYNGEE. Trimming stripped 7 bases from V and 5 bases from J, with 12 bases between. The CDR3 DNA reads TGTGCCAGCTCTACGGGGACTTATGGCTACACCTTC. It codes for CASSTGTYGYTF.

This clone came up a few times. This chain uses TRBV6-1 with TRBJ1-5, with a tentative D call TRBD1 (5 bases). Trimming stripped 2 bases from V and 2 bases from J, with 13 bases between. This CDR3 comprises 16 residues. In germline, CDR1 is MNHNS, CDR2 SASEGT. The CDR3 reads CASSERARAGNQPQHF. CDR3 bases: TGTGCCAGCAGTGAAAGAGCCAGGGCAGGCAATCAGCCCCAGCATTTT.

This sequence joins TRBV29-1 and TRBJ1-6; TRBD1 aligns across 11 bases. The CDR3 is made up of 14 amino acids. Germline CDR1 SQVTM, CDR2 ANQGSEA. J gave up 5 bases and V 5 bases, and 2 bases lay outside the gene matches. The CDR3 sequence is CSVRTGGDNSPLHF. DNA for the CDR3: TGCAGCGTTCGGACAGGGGGCGATAATTCACCCCTCCACTTT.

The chain uses TRBV12-2 and TRBJ1-6; the table's TRBD1 call for D was not verified on the DNA. TRBV12-2 is recorded as a pseudogene. The CDR3 consists of 15 residues. DNA of the CDR3: TGTGCAAGTCGCGGAAAGGCGAAGACAGGTTCACCCCTCCACTTT. Protein sequence: CASRGKAKTGSPLHF.

This clone has only a few counts. This rearrangement joins TRBV30 to TRBJ1-1, with TRBD1 identical over 9 bases. Germline V lookup: CDR1 GTSNPN, CDR2 SVGIG (reference sequence). The CDR3 has 15 amino acids. The J segment lost 5 bases and the V segment lost 4 bases, leaving 11 bases of the junction unmatched. The CDR3 DNA reads TGTGCCTGGATCGGGATACAGGGGGCGCGTACTGAAGCTTTCTTT. It yields the protein CAWIGIQGARTEAFF.

The chain carries TRBV6-4 and TRBJ2-7, with 12 bases that match TRBD1. Per the germline V gene, CDR1 is MRHNA and CDR2 is SNTAGT. The V and J ends lost 3 bases and 2 bases, in that order; junction bases with no gene match: 5. The CDR3 has 16 residues. The CDR3 DNA reads TGTGCCAGCAGTGAGTTTGGGGACAGGGGGCCCTACGAGCAGTACTTC. Translation: CASSEFGDRGPYEQYF.

The chain couples TRBV7-3 to TRBJ2-2; no firm D call. The CDR3 covers 14 residues. Trimming stripped 6 bases from V and 2 bases from J, with 10 bases between. In germline, CDR1 is SGHTA, CDR2 FQGTGA. The CDR3, as DNA: TGTGCCAGCAGTAGAGATTATAACACCGGGGAGCTGTTTTTT. It encodes CASSRDYNTGELFF.

Here the CDR3 DNA reads TGTGCCAGTAGTATAGGGCGGGTCTTTAATTCACCCCTCCACTTT. Encoded protein: CASSIGRVFNSPLHF. The rearrangement uses TRBV19 and TRBJ1-6; no reliable D call. Germline lookup yields CDR1 LNHDA and CDR2 SQIVND (reference sequence). The CDR3 covers 15 residues. Trimming left V 1 base short and J 6 bases short, with 10 bases between.

The genes are TRBV6-5 and TRBJ1-1, with 7 bases aligning to TRBD1. The junction had 5 bases not matched to a gene; V was cut back by 4 bases and J by 0 bases. Germline CDR1 and CDR2: MNHEY and SVGAGI. CDR3 length equals 15 residues. The CDR3 protein is CASSFGTDMNTEAFF. In DNA, the CDR3 is TGTGCCAGCAGTTTCGGGACAGACATGAACACTGAAGCTTTCTTT.

The V and J genes are TRBV19 and TRBJ1-4; D is possibly TRBD1 (6 bases). The length of the CDR3 is 16 residues. V was clipped by 5 bases and J by 1 base, with 14 bases between them. The germline V gene has CDR1 LNHDA and CDR2 SQIVND (reference sequence). As DNA, the CDR3 is TGTGCCAGTAGTTTCCCCGGACAGCGAACTAATGAAAAACTGTTTTTT. It is translated as CASSFPGQRTNEKLFF.

The chain couples TRBV5-1 to TRBJ2-7; D gene unclear. The CDR3 consists of 14 residues. Per germline, CDR1 SGHRS and CDR2 YFSETQ. V lost 4 bases to trimming and J lost 5 bases, with 16 bases between them. The CDR3 region is CASSPYIRGDEQYF. The CDR3 DNA follows: TGCGCCAGCAGCCCATATATAAGAGGTGACGAGCAGTACTTC.

This clone was counted once. The chain couples TRBV7-2 to TRBJ1-2, with TRBD1 identical over 7 bases. Germline CDR1 is SGHTA and CDR2 is FQGNSA. CDR3 length equals 16 residues. Trimming cost V 5 bases and J 3 bases; bases outside gene matches: 12. The CDR3 DNA follows: TGTGCCAGCAGCCCGAGACAGGGAGCCCTTGACTATGGCTACACCTTC. It yields the protein CASSPRQGALDYGYTF.

The chain recombines TRBV6-4 with TRBJ1-3, with TRBD1 identical over 8 bases. This CDR3 has 17 amino acids. The J segment lost 0 bases and the V segment lost 2 bases, leaving 6 bases of the junction unmatched. Germline V lookup: CDR1 MRHNA, CDR2 SNTAGT. CDR3 sequence: CASSDNDRGPSGNTIYF. The CDR3 DNA reads TGTGCCAGCAGTGACAATGACAGGGGCCCCTCTGGAAACACCATATATTTT.

The chain couples TRBV6-5 to TRBJ1-6, with 8 nucleotides matching TRBD1. The CDR3 spans 15 residues. Germline V CDR1 and CDR2: MNHEY, SVGAGI. The V segment lost 5 bases and the J segment 10 bases; nucleotides outside the gene matches: 10. The CDR3, as DNA: TGTGCCAGCAGTCTAGAGGACAGGGCCTTCTCACCCCTCCACTTT. It translates to CASSLEDRAFSPLHF.

V gene TRBV7-3 combines with J gene TRBJ2-6, with TRBD2 matching over 9 bases. This CDR3 is built from 19 residues. V lost 3 bases and J lost 0; bases outside the gene matches: 9. CDR1 SGHTA and CDR2 FQGTGA come from the germline V gene. This chain's CDR3 is CASSFHGSGGGSGANVLTF. CDR3 nucleotide sequence: TGTGCCAGCAGCTTTCATGGTAGCGGGGGAGGCTCTGGGGCCAACGTCCTGACTTTC.

The V gene is TRBV18, the J gene TRBJ2-2, with D tentatively TRBD2 (5 bases). This CDR3 contains 14 residues. V lost 3 bases and J lost 5, with 10 bases in between. Germline V gene sequence: CDR1 KGHSH, CDR2 LQKENI. The CDR3 coding sequence is TGTGCCAGCTCACCCCCCGGGGAGACCGGGGAGCTGTTTTTT. Its protein is CASSPPGETGELFF.

This chain uses TRBV6-1 with TRBJ2-4; TRBD1 aligns across 8 bases. The length of the CDR3 is 19 residues. Germline values: CDR1 MNHNS, CDR2 SASEGT. After removal of 1 base from V and 2 bases from J, the junction contained 13 bases not matched to a gene. The DNA of the CDR3 is TGTGCCAGCAGTGAAGTCCCGACAGGGGAGAAGGGGACCAAAAACATTCAGTACTTC. Its translation: CASSEVPTGEKGTKNIQYF.

Here the CDR3 reads CSVEDDRGGYTF. DNA for the CDR3: TGCAGCGTTGAAGACGACCGCGGGGGCTACACCTTC. V is TRBV29-1 and J is TRBJ1-2; D unclear. From germline, CDR1 is SQVTM and CDR2 ANQGSEA. Trimming shortened V by 0 bases and J by 8 bases, and 10 bases separated the two germline ends. The CDR3 has 12 amino acids.

This chain joins TRBV15 and TRBJ2-7; 7 positions agree with TRBD1. The CDR3 runs 18 residues. The germline V gene encodes CDR1 LNHNV and CDR2 YYDKDF (reference sequence). V shed 0 bases, J shed 3 bases, and the junction held 14 bases outside the gene matches. DNA for the CDR3: TGTGCCACCAGCAGAGATCTCGGCACCGGGACAGTAGTCTACGAGCAGTACTTC. Translating gives CATSRDLGTGTVVYEQYF.

The chain carries TRBV7-5 and TRBJ2-2; the table's D call of TRBD2 was not tested on the DNA. TRBV7-5 has pseudogene status. The CDR3 covers 16 residues. This CDR3 is CVRSFPRLAFTGELFF. The CDR3 coding sequence is TGTGTCAGAAGCTTTCCCCGACTAGCGTTCACCGGGGAGCTGTTTTTT.

The rearrangement uses TRBV5-1 and TRBJ1-1, with 8 bases identical to TRBD1. The germline V gene encodes CDR1 SGHRS and CDR2 YFSETQ. The CDR3 has 15 amino acids. Unmatched junction bases numbered 4, after V lost 3 bases and J lost 0 bases. This CDR3 reads CASSSDRGVNTEAFF. The CDR3 nucleotides are TGCGCCAGCAGCTCAGACAGGGGAGTGAACACTGAAGCTTTCTTT.